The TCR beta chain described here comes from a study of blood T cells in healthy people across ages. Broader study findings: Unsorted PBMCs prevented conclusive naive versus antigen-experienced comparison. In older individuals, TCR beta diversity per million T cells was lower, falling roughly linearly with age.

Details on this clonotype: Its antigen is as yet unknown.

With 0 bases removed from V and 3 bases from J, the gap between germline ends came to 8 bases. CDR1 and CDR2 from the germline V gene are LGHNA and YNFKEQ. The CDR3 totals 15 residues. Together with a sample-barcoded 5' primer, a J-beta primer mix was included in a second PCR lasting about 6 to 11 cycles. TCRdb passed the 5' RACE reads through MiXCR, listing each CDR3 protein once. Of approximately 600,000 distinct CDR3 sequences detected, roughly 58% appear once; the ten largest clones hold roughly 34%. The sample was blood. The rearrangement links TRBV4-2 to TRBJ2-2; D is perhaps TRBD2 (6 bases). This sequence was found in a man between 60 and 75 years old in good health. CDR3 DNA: TGTGCCAGCAGCCAAGAACTAGCCGACACCGGGGAGCTGTTTTTT. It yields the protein CASSQELADTGELFF.